This TCR beta chain was retrieved from a study of T cells in localized non-small cell lung cancer. Study-wide results and limits: The greatest T cell clonality was found in uninvolved adjacent lung (higher than in tumor).

Germline trimming cut 2 bases from V and 3 bases from J; bases unmatched to any gene: 5. This CDR3 is built from 16 residues. Germline V lookup: CDR1 SGHRS, CDR2 YFSETQ. Sequenced by immunoSEQ multiplex PCR; TCRdb stores in-frame clones only, minus some. Of about 33,000 clones in the sample, 85% to 90% were seen once. Comment on this clone: The target antigen is unknown.

This TCR derives from a man aged 40 to 69 with stage I lung adenocarcinoma. Sequenced material: peripheral blood, taken before any cancer treatment. This rearrangement joins TRBV5-1 to TRBJ2-1, with 10 bases fitting TRBD2. In DNA, the CDR3 is TGCGCCAGCAGCTTTACTAGCGGGGCCTTCTACAATGAGCAGTTCTTC. Amino acid sequence: CASSFTSGAFYNEQFF. Looking up the rest from reference TRBV5-1 and TRBJ2-1 gives the full variable domain: KAGVTQTPRYLIKTRGQQVTLSCSPISGHRSVSWYQQTPGQGLQFLFEYFSETQRNKGNFPGRFSGRQFSNSRSEMNVSTLELGDSALYLCASSFTSGAFYNEQFFGPGTRLTVL.